In its sample, the clone carrying this T cell receptor beta chain was seen many times. As yet, its antigen is unknown. This sample is part of a study of T cells in Graves' hyperthyroidism and ophthalmopathy. RNA transcripts gave rise to amplified TCR beta CDR3 regions. The primer set for the first-round RT-PCR of the TCR CDR3 was HTBI. TCRdb reprocessed the multiplex PCR reads with MiXCR, giving one entry per CDR3 protein. This sample has hundreds of thousands of distinct CDR3 sequences, with 38% found just once. Per the germline V gene, CDR1 is SQVTM and CDR2 is ANQGSEA. V was shortened by 6 bases and J by 0 bases, with 17 bases between the two germline ends. CDR3 length: 15 amino acids. Study-wide results and caveats: The model forecast ophthalmopathy, anticipating it by a median around 6.4 months before onset. Expanded thyroid clonotypes (above 0.001) were mostly also found in blood.

On the basis of clinical symptoms, serum thyroxine and TRAb, thyroid ultrasound and orbital computed tomography, diagnoses were made. PBMCs were sourced from 9 to 10 ml fresh peripheral blood. J is TRBJ1-1 and V is TRBV29-1; D perhaps matches TRBD1 (5 bases). The TCR sequence derives from a man between 18 and 35 years old with Graves' hyperthyroidism. Material for sequencing was blood. Here the CDR3 DNA reads TGCAGCGTCGGGGGGTCAGATAGTATGAACACTGAAGCTTTCTTT. Its translation is CSVGGSDSMNTEAFF. The full variable domain, rest sourced from reference TRBV29-1 and TRBJ1-1, is SAVISQKPSRDICQRGTSLTIQCQVDSQVTMMFWYRQQPGQSLTLIATANQGSEATYESGFVIDKFPISRPNLTFSTLTVSNMSPEDSSIYLCSVGGSDSMNTEAFFGQGTRLTVV.